Shown below are 29 T cell receptor beta chains from a single sample sequenced in a study of regulatory and conventional T cells in RAG deficiency (dated by TCRdb to 2016 to 2017). The protocol used for the library was the immunoSEQ multiplex PCR assay. Entries here come from immuneACCESS through TCRdb and include only in-frame sequences with V and J called. Some clones fail to appear in such tables; in the studies checked, an unresolved V gene covers under half of the shortfall, and the cause of the remainder is unknown. For this sample there are approximately 8,500 clones; around 84% appear just once. Under 35% of the sample belongs to the ten largest clones. The same specimen was also included in a second study, on regulatory T cells. The second paper states: For the multiplex PCR, 52 forward TRBV primers and 13 reverse TRBJ primers were used, and amplification bias was corrected with both assay-based and computational methods.

Sequenced material: CD8+ T cells sorted from blood. These receptors all stem from a human donor in good health.

V usage is TRBV19 and J usage is TRBJ1-1; 7 bases map to TRBD1. CDR1 and CDR2 from the germline V gene are LNHDA and SQIVND (reference sequence). Trimming removed 5 bases from V and 9 bases from J; junction bases left unmatched: 12. This CDR3 has 14 amino acids. The CDR3 here is CASSLGTAMDKAFF. The CDR3 DNA sequence: TGTGCCAGTAGTCTTGGGACAGCCATGGATAAAGCTTTCTTT.

CDR3 loop: CASSGGLAGSPLHF. As DNA, the CDR3 is TGCGCCAGCAGCGGGGGTTTGGCGGGTTCACCCCTCCACTTT. The chain joins TRBV5-1 to TRBJ1-6, with D perhaps TRBD1 (5 bases). The CDR3 loop spans 14 amino acids. CDR1 is SGHRS, CDR2 YFSETQ, per germline. V was clipped by 4 bases and J by 9 bases, with 14 bases between them.

The chain has TRBV7-5 and TRBJ2-3. TRBV7-5 is classified as a pseudogene. This CDR3 has 12 residues. The CDR3 DNA follows: TGTGCCAGAAGCCCGAACACAGATACGCAGTATTTT. This translates into CARSPNTDTQYF.

This CDR3 is CASSKEGSYNEQFF. As DNA, the CDR3 is TGCGCCAGCAGCAAGGAGGGATCCTACAATGAGCAGTTCTTC. The V gene is TRBV4-1, the J gene TRBJ2-1; D perhaps matches TRBD2 (6 bases). The CDR3 covers 14 residues. Germline V CDR1 and CDR2: MGHRA, YSYEKL. Trimming stripped 5 bases from V and 1 base from J, with 9 bases between.

CDR3 bases: TGCGCCAGCACCCCCGGAGGGGGCTACAATGAGCAGTTCTTC. It translates to CASTPGGGYNEQFF. The chain has TRBV5-1 and TRBJ2-1; D assignment may be TRBD1 or TRBD2 (6 bases each). Germline assignment: CDR1 SGHRS and CDR2 YFSETQ. The length of the CDR3 is 14 residues. V lost 6 bases and J lost 3, with 13 bases in between.

This rearrangement joins TRBV7-9 to TRBJ1-2; no clear D. Looked up from germline, CDR1 is SEHNR and CDR2 is FQNEAQ (reference sequence). The CDR3 contains 13 residues. Trimming removed 2 bases at V and 4 bases at J, with 8 bases between. As DNA, the CDR3 is TGTGCCAGCAGCTTATCTACCAGCTATGGCTACACCTTC. Amino acids: CASSLSTSYGYTF. Full variable domain (outside the CDR3, taken from reference TRBV7-9 and TRBJ1-2): DTGVSQNPRHKITKRGQNVTFRCDPISEHNRLYWYRQTLGQGPEFLTYFQNEAQLEKSRLLSDRFSAERPKGSFSTLEIQRTEQGDSAMYLCASSLSTSYGYTFGSGTRLTVV.

This chain uses TRBV9 with TRBJ2-3; 9 nucleotides align to TRBD2. The CDR3 is 16 amino acids. Trimming took 4 bases from V and 5 from J; bases not matched to a gene: 11. Germline V lookup: CDR1 SGDLS, CDR2 YYNGEE. The CDR3 nucleotides are TGTGCCAGCAGCTCAAGCGGCGGGGGGGCCGGAGATACGCAGTATTTT. Residues: CASSSSGGGAGDTQYF.

In its sample, this clone was seen once. The CDR3 sequence: CASSQDTQGGQPQHF. The DNA for the CDR3 is TGCGCCAGCAGCCAAGATACTCAGGGGGGTCAGCCCCAGCATTTT. The chain recombines TRBV4-1 with TRBJ1-5; 7 bases are shared with TRBD1. The germline V gene has CDR1 MGHRA and CDR2 YSYEKL. The J segment lost 6 bases and the V segment lost 0 bases, leaving 5 bases of the junction unmatched. This CDR3 is 15 amino acids long.

This clone has more than one count but fewer than ten. The chain is built from TRBV5-6 and TRBJ2-7; D remains unclear. Trimming removed 3 bases at V and 2 bases at J, with 6 bases between. Germline V lookup: CDR1 SGHDT, CDR2 YYEEEE. The CDR3 covers 12 residues. The CDR3 loop reads CASSSTPYEQYF. In nucleotides, the CDR3 is TGTGCCAGCAGCTCAACACCCTACGAGCAGTACTTC. Full variable domain (rest looked up from reference TRBV5-6 and TRBJ2-7): DAGVTQSPTHLIKTRGQQVTLRCSPKSGHDTVSWYQQALGQGPQFIFQYYEEEERQRGNFPDRFSGHQFPNYSSELNVNALLLGDSALYLCASSSTPYEQYFGPGTRLTVT.

This chain connects TRBV6-1 to TRBJ2-7, with D possibly being TRBD2 (5 bases). The V end lost 0 bases, the J end lost 5 bases, and 11 bases lay between the germline ends. The CDR3 has 14 amino acids. Looked up from germline, CDR1 is MNHNS and CDR2 is SASEGT. The CDR3 loop is CASSEAWRPHEQYF. The CDR3 nucleotides read TGTGCCAGCAGTGAAGCCTGGAGGCCCCACGAGCAGTACTTC.

This chain links TRBV29-1 with TRBJ1-3, with D unresolved. Trimming removed 4 bases at V and 2 bases at J, with 3 bases between. Germline V gives CDR1 SQVTM, CDR2 ANQGSEA. The CDR3 is 11 amino acids. In nucleotides, the CDR3 is TGCAGCGTTGTCACTGGAAACACCATATATTTT. It specifies CSVVTGNTIYF.

V usage is TRBV28 and J usage is TRBJ1-2, with a possible D match to TRBD1 (5 bases). Looked up from germline, CDR1 is MDHEN and CDR2 is SYDVKM. V lost 3 bases and J lost 2, with 19 bases in between. CDR3 length: 17 amino acids. CDR3 sequence reads: CASSFPAGVEENYGYTF. The CDR3 bases are TGTGCCAGCAGTTTCCCGGCGGGGGTGGAAGAAAACTATGGCTACACCTTC.

The chain recombines TRBV19 with TRBJ2-4; 8 bases match TRBD2. This CDR3 is 14 amino acids long. Germline-derived CDR1 and CDR2 are LNHDA and SQIVND (reference sequence). After removal of 3 bases from V and 6 bases from J, the junction contained 4 bases not matched to a gene. The CDR3 loop reads CASSILAGGNIQYF. CDR3 bases: TGTGCCAGTAGTATCCTAGCGGGCGGAAACATTCAGTACTTC. The complete variable domain, with remaining parts taken from reference TRBV19 and TRBJ2-4, reads DGGITQSPKYLFRKEGQNVTLSCEQNLNHDAMYWYRQDPGQGLRLIYYSQIVNDFQKGDIAEGYSVSREKKESFPLTVTSAQKNPTAFYLCASSILAGGNIQYFGAGTRLSVL.

The chain has TRBV9 and TRBJ2-4, with a tentative D call TRBD1 (6 bases). Trimming took 3 bases from V and 1 from J, leaving 14 bases between them. The CDR3 is made up of 16 amino acids. Germline CDR1 reads SGDLS; CDR2 reads YYNGEE. This CDR3 is CASSALNQGAKNIQYF. In DNA form, the CDR3 reads TGTGCCAGCAGCGCCTTAAACCAGGGGGCCAAAAACATTCAGTACTTC.

The chain couples TRBV4-2 to TRBJ2-7; no definite D call. Deletions cut 0 bases from V and 2 bases from J, with 11 bases between. Germline values: CDR1 LGHNA, CDR2 YNFKEQ. The CDR3 runs 15 residues. CDR3: CASSQEPPPTYEQYF. The CDR3 nucleotides are TGTGCCAGCAGCCAAGAGCCGCCCCCAACCTACGAGCAGTACTTC.

The chain couples TRBV21-1 to TRBJ2-5; TRBD2, the table's D call, was not compared with the DNA. TRBV21-1 is a recognized pseudogene. The CDR3 runs to 15 residues. CDR3 DNA sequence: TGTGCCAGCAGCAAAGTATCGCGTTTTCAAGAGACCCAGTACTTC. Its protein product is CASSKVSRFQETQYF.

The chain carries TRBV9 and TRBJ2-3, with 10 bases that match TRBD2. From germline, CDR1 is SGDLS and CDR2 YYNGEE. With 0 bases clipped from V and 2 bases from J, the junction kept 3 bases outside the gene matches. CDR3 length: 16 amino acids. CDR3 in DNA: TGTGCCAGCAGCGTAGAACTAGCGGGGCTCACAGATACGCAGTATTTT. Its protein product is CASSVELAGLTDTQYF.

The CDR3 sequence: CASSVSIKGWLQSRANVLTF. CDR3 bases: TGTGCCAGCAGCGTGAGCATCAAAGGTTGGTTACAAAGTCGGGCCAACGTCCTGACTTTC. The chain uses TRBV4-2 and TRBJ2-6; no clear D gene. Trimming took off 5 bases at V and 5 bases at J, with 28 bases between the two ends. Looked up from germline, CDR1 is LGHNA and CDR2 is YNFKEQ. The CDR3 covers 20 residues.

Details on this clone: Other nucleotide sequences from this sample produce the same CDR3. The J gene is TRBJ2-7, the V gene TRBV27; D is perhaps TRBD1 (5 bases). Germline values: CDR1 MNHEY, CDR2 SMNVEV (reference sequence). With 2 bases removed from V and 6 bases from J, the gap between germline ends came to 11 bases. The CDR3 is 13 residues long. CDR3 residues: CASSLSQGGEQYF. In DNA form, the CDR3 reads TGTGCCAGCAGTTTAAGTCAGGGTGGCGAGCAGTACTTC.

The V gene is TRBV5-6, the J gene TRBJ2-7, with 9 bases fitting TRBD2. The V segment lost 0 bases and the J segment 4 bases; nucleotides outside the gene matches: 5. The CDR3 length is 15 residues. The V gene's germline CDR1 is SGHDT and CDR2 YYEEEE. CDR3 in DNA: TGTGCCAGCAGCTTGGCATTAGCGGGAGTTTACGAGCAGTACTTC. This codes for CASSLALAGVYEQYF.

The CDR3 region has the DNA TGTGCCAGTAATGCAGGGGTGGAGAATGGCTACACCTTC. It is translated as CASNAGVENGYTF. This chain connects TRBV19 to TRBJ1-2; a weak D match, TRBD1 (6 bases). The CDR3 loop spans 13 amino acids. Trimming shortened V by 7 bases and J by 6 bases, and 15 bases separated the two germline ends. The V gene's germline CDR1 is LNHDA and CDR2 SQIVND (reference sequence). The entire variable domain, with the rest obtained from reference TRBV19 and TRBJ1-2, is as follows: DGGITQSPKYLFRKEGQNVTLSCEQNLNHDAMYWYRQDPGQGLRLIYYSQIVNDFQKGDIAEGYSVSREKKESFPLTVTSAQKNPTAFYLCASNAGVENGYTFGSGTRLTVV.

This clone came up a few times. The V gene is TRBV4-2, the J gene TRBJ2-7, with a possible D match to TRBD1 (5 bases). The CDR3 extends over 15 amino acids. Per germline, CDR1 LGHNA and CDR2 YNFKEQ. The V gene lost 0 bases and the J gene lost 2 bases, with 11 bases spanning the gap. In DNA form, the CDR3 reads TGTGCCAGCAGCCAAGAATTAGGGGATCCCTACGAGCAGTACTTC. As protein: CASSQELGDPYEQYF.

The table lists this clone with a count of one. This rearrangement joins TRBV2 to TRBJ1-2, with 7 bases that match TRBD1. The germline V gene has CDR1 SNHLY and CDR2 FYNNEI. V dropped 5 bases and J dropped 4; count of bases not matched to a gene: 10. This CDR3 spans 15 amino acids. The DNA of the CDR3 is TGTGCCAGCAGTAAAACAGGGGACGGGTTCTATGGCTACACCTTC. Protein product: CASSKTGDGFYGYTF.

The chain combines TRBV20-1 with TRBJ2-7; D gene uncertain. V dropped 0 bases and J dropped 4 bases, with 4 bases sitting between them. This CDR3 comprises 11 residues. CDR1 and CDR2 from the germline V gene are DFQATT and SNEGSKA (reference sequence). CDR3 amino acids: CSARDQYEQYF. CDR3 DNA sequence: TGCAGTGCTAGAGATCAGTACGAGCAGTACTTC.

The V call is TRBV13, the J call TRBJ2-5, with 8 bases aligning to TRBD1. The CDR3 spans 15 residues. The V segment lost 5 bases and the J segment 2 bases; nucleotides outside the gene matches: 7. Germline V CDR1 and CDR2: PRHDT, FYEKMQ (reference sequence). CDR3 protein: CASSKDRGPQETQYF. CDR3 DNA: TGTGCCAGCAGCAAAGACAGGGGACCTCAAGAGACCCAGTACTTC.

CDR3 DNA: TGTGCCAGCAGTTTTGCCAGGAGCACAGATACGCAGTATTTT. Its protein is CASSFARSTDTQYF. The chain uses TRBV27 and TRBJ2-3; D not resolved. V was cut by 3 bases and J by 0 bases, with 7 bases left in between. Germline-derived CDR1 and CDR2 are MNHEY and SMNVEV (reference sequence). The CDR3 totals 14 residues.

The V and J genes are TRBV5-5 and TRBJ2-7; TRBD1 matches at 9 bases. In germline, CDR1 is SGHKS, CDR2 YYEKEE (reference sequence). V lost 5 bases to trimming and J lost 2 bases; unmatched junction nucleotides: 8. The CDR3 consists of 15 residues. The CDR3 sequence: CASSFRTGVTYEQYF. The CDR3 DNA reads TGTGCCAGCAGTTTTAGGACAGGGGTCACCTACGAGCAGTACTTC.

The V and J genes are TRBV28 and TRBJ1-5; D gene uncertain. The CDR3 runs to 13 residues. CDR1 and CDR2 from the germline V gene are MDHEN and SYDVKM. The V gene lost 2 bases and the J gene lost 7 bases, with 9 bases spanning the gap. The CDR3 spells CASSLEGQQPQHF. Here the CDR3 DNA reads TGTGCCAGCAGTTTAGAGGGCCAGCAGCCCCAGCATTTT.

This clone was recorded a few times. The V gene is TRBV9, the J gene TRBJ2-1; 9 bases are a match to TRBD2. CDR3 size: 16 residues. V lost 4 bases to trimming and J lost 1 base; unmatched junction nucleotides: 6. The V gene's germline CDR1 is SGDLS and CDR2 YYNGEE. Here the CDR3 reads CASSPWREGSYNEQFF. For the CDR3, the DNA is TGTGCCAGCAGCCCCTGGCGGGAGGGTTCCTACAATGAGCAGTTCTTC.